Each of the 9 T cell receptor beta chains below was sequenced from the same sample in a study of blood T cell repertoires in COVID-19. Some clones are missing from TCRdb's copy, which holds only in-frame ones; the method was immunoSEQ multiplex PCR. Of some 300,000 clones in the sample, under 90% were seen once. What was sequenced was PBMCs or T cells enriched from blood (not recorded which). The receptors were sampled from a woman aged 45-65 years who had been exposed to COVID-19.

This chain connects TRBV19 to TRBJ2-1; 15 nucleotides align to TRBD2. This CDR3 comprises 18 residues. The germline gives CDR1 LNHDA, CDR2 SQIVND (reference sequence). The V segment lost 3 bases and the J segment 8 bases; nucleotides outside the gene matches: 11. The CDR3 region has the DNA TGTGCCAGTAGTATCCCAGGACTAGCGGGGGGGCGAGGAGATGAGCAGTTCTTC. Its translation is CASSIPGLAGGRGDEQFF.

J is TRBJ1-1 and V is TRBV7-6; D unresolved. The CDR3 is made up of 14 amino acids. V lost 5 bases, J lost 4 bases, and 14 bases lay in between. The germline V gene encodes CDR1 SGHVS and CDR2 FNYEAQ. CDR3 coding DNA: TGTGCCAGCAGCCAGGAGGCTGAGGGCACTGAAGCTTTCTTT. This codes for CASSQEAEGTEAFF.

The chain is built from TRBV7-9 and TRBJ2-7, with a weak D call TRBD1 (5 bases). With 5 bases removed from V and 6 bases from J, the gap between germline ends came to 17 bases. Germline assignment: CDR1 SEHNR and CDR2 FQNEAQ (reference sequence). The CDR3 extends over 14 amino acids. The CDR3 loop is CASSPRGTLSEQYF. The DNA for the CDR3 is TGTGCCAGCAGCCCTAGGGGAACTCTAAGCGAGCAGTACTTC.

CDR3 amino acids: CASSSHDSVHNQPQHF. The CDR3 coding sequence is TGTGCCAGCAGCTCCCACGACAGTGTACACAATCAGCCCCAGCATTTT. The V and J genes are TRBV21-1 and TRBJ1-5; the table's D call, TRBD1, has no DNA check behind it. TRBV21-1 is deemed a pseudogene. The CDR3 spans 16 residues.

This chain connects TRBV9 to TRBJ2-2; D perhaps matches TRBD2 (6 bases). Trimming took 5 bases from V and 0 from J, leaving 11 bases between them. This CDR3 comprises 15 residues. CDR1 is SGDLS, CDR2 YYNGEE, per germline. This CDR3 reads CASRRDVTNTGELFF. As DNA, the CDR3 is TGTGCCAGCAGGCGGGACGTCACGAACACCGGGGAGCTGTTTTTT.

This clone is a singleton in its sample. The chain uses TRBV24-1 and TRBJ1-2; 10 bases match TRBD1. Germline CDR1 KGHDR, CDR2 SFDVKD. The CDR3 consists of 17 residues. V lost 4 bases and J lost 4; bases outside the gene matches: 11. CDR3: CATSEPGQGHSLYGYTF. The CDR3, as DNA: TGTGCCACCAGTGAACCGGGACAGGGGCATAGCCTCTATGGCTACACCTTC.

The CDR3 protein is CASSYSGGGNTIYF. CDR3 bases: TGTGCCAGCAGTTACAGCGGCGGCGGAAACACCATATATTTT. The rearrangement uses TRBV6-5 and TRBJ1-3; unclear D gene. The CDR3 length is 14 residues. Deletions cut 2 bases from V and 4 bases from J, with 9 bases between. Germline lookup yields CDR1 MNHEY and CDR2 SVGAGI.

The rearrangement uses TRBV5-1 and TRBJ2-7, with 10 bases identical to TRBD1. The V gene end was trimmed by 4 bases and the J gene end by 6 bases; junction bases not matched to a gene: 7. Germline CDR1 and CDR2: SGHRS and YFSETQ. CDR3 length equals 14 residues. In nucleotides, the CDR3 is TGCGCCAGCAGCCAAGGACAGGGGGGAGTCGAGCAGTACTTC. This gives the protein CASSQGQGGVEQYF.

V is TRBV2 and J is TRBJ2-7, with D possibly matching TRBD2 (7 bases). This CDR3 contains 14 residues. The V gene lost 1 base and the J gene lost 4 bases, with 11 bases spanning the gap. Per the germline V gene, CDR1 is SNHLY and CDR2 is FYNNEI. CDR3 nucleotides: TGTGCCAGCAGTGAAGGGGGGGGCAGGTACGAGCAGTACTTC. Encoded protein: CASSEGGGRYEQYF.